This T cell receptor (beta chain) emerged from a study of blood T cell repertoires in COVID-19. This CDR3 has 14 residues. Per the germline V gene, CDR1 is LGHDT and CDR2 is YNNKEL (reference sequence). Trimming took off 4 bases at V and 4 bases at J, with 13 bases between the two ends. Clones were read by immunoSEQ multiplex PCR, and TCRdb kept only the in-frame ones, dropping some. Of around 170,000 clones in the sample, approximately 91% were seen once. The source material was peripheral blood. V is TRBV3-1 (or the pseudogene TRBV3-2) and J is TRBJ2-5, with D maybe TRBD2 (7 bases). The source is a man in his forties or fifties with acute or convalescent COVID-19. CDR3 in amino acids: CASSRPRGAETQYF. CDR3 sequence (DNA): TGTGCCAGCAGCCGCCCACGGGGGGCAGAGACCCAGTACTTC.